A single sample is the source of the 23 T cell receptor beta chains below, sequenced in a study of control samples from healthy donors and cancer patients (dated by TCRdb to 2018 to 2021). Library preparation employed the immunoSEQ multiplex PCR assay. TCRdb mirrors the immuneACCESS table, restricted to in-frame sequences. Some clones are absent from its copies; in checked studies, under half trace to an unresolved V gene, and the reason for the others is unknown. The sample has approximately 100,000 clones on record, less than 95% of them singletons. The ten largest make up 4.4% of the sample. The sequencing input was blood. The origin of the receptors is a human donor in good health. The donor label of this sample is uncertain.

The chain links TRBV7-9 to TRBJ1-2; D uncertain. The CDR3 is 12 residues long. Germline-derived CDR1 and CDR2 are SEHNR and FQNEAQ (reference sequence). V was cut by 11 bases and J by 6 bases, with 16 bases left in between. CDR3 nucleotides: TGTGCCTCCCGGGGAGTGGACGATGGCTACACCTTC. It is translated as CASRGVDDGYTF.

The chain uses TRBV30 and TRBJ1-3, with D uncertain. CDR1 is GTSNPN and CDR2 is SVGIG in the germline V gene (reference sequence). Trimming removed 3 bases at V and 0 bases at J, with 3 bases between. The CDR3 sequence is 12 residues long. For the CDR3, the DNA is TGTGCCTGGAGAAACTCTGGAAACACCATATATTTT. Its translation is CAWRNSGNTIYF. The full variable domain, rest sourced from reference TRBV30 and TRBJ1-3, is SQTIHQWPATLVQPVGSPLSLECTVEGTSNPNLYWYRQAAGRGLQLLFYSVGIGQISSEVPQNLSASRPQDRQFILSSKKLLLSDSGFYLCAWRNSGNTIYFGEGSWLTVV.

The V and J genes are TRBV9 and TRBJ1-1, with D uncertain. From germline, CDR1 is SGDLS and CDR2 YYNGEE. Trimming took 2 bases from V and 2 from J, leaving 7 bases between them. The CDR3 has 13 residues. DNA for the CDR3: TGTGCCAGCAGCGTCCCGGGAAACACTGAAGCTTTCTTT. Translated: CASSVPGNTEAFF.

The chain has TRBV20-1 and TRBJ2-7, with D unclear. The V end was cut by 5 bases, the J end by 1 base, with 3 bases between. The CDR3 has 10 residues. The germline V gene encodes CDR1 DFQATT and CDR2 SNEGSKA (reference sequence). CDR3 bases: TGCAGTGCTGGATCCTACGAGCAGTACTTC. Protein sequence: CSAGSYEQYF.

This chain joins TRBV20-1 and TRBJ1-2; D is unresolved. The CDR3 is 10 amino acids. CDR1 DFQATT and CDR2 SNEGSKA come from the germline V gene (reference sequence). Trimming shortened V by 6 bases and J by 7 bases, and 9 bases separated the two germline ends. CDR3: CSAGIGGYTF. The CDR3 bases are TGCAGTGCAGGGATTGGTGGCTACACCTTC.

Only one count was recorded for this clone. The chain couples TRBV2 to TRBJ2-5, with D unclear. V lost 4 bases and J lost 5, with 17 bases in between. CDR1 and CDR2 (germline): SNHLY, FYNNEI. The CDR3 has 15 amino acids. This chain's CDR3 is CASSGNDGLGETQYF. The DNA for the CDR3 is TGTGCCAGCAGTGGAAATGACGGTTTAGGGGAGACCCAGTACTTC.

The chain is built from TRBV3-1 (or the pseudogene TRBV3-2) and TRBJ2-7; unclear D gene. V was cut by 1 base and J by 9 bases, with 7 bases left in between. The V gene's germline CDR1 is LGHDT and CDR2 YNNKEL (reference sequence). The CDR3 has 11 amino acids. CDR3 DNA sequence: TGTGCCAGCAGCCAAGGAGACGTGCAGTACTTC. It codes for CASSQGDVQYF.

The chain links TRBV18 to TRBJ2-1; either TRBD1 or TRBD2 may fit D (5 bases each). V shed 2 bases and J shed 0 bases, with 17 bases lying between them. Germline V gene sequence: CDR1 KGHSH, CDR2 LQKENI. The CDR3 is made up of 18 amino acids. CDR3 region: CASSPTIGRDGSYNEQFF. The DNA of the CDR3 is TGTGCCAGCTCACCAACCATAGGACGGGACGGCTCCTACAATGAGCAGTTCTTC.

J is TRBJ1-4 and V is TRBV6-5, with a possible D match to TRBD1 (6 bases). The CDR3 covers 14 residues. V lost 4 bases and J lost 8, with 14 bases in between. Germline V lookup: CDR1 MNHEY, CDR2 SVGAGI. CDR3 bases: TGTGCCAGCAGTTCTCATACGGGACAAGAAAAACTGTTTTTT. It translates to CASSSHTGQEKLFF.

The chain couples TRBV27 to TRBJ1-2; 8 bases are a match to TRBD1. With 6 bases clipped from V and 7 bases from J, the junction kept 7 bases outside the gene matches. The CDR3 sequence is 13 residues long. The germline gives CDR1 MNHEY, CDR2 SMNVEV (reference sequence). CDR3 nucleotide sequence: TGTGCCAGCAGAGGACAGGGATTGAGTGGCTACACCTTC. It is translated as CASRGQGLSGYTF.

J is TRBJ1-6 and V is TRBV28, with 9 bases matching TRBD1. CDR1 MDHEN and CDR2 SYDVKM come from the germline V gene. V was pared by 5 bases and J by 7 bases, with 9 bases of the junction left unmatched. The CDR3 is 16 residues long. The DNA of the CDR3 is TGTGCCAGCAGTGGGGGCAGGGACAGGGTGAATTCACCCCTCCACTTT. Encoded protein: CASSGGRDRVNSPLHF.

J is TRBJ2-3 and V is TRBV5-1; 8 bases line up with TRBD1. This CDR3 has 15 amino acids. Trimming took 0 bases from V and 4 from J; bases not matched to a gene: 4. The germline gives CDR1 SGHRS, CDR2 YFSETQ. The CDR3 DNA follows: TGCGCCAGCAGCTTGGCGGACAGGGACCCAGATACGCAGTATTTT. This codes for CASSLADRDPDTQYF.

The chain carries TRBV18 and TRBJ2-6; 8 nucleotides agree with TRBD1. The trim removed 3 bases at V and 2 bases at J, leaving 3 bases unmatched. The CDR3 contains 16 residues. Germline V lookup: CDR1 KGHSH, CDR2 LQKENI. CDR3 in DNA: TGTGCCAGCTCACCGGACAGGGTAACTGGGGCCAACGTCCTGACTTTC. It specifies CASSPDRVTGANVLTF.

This chain uses TRBV7-9 with TRBJ2-7; 9 bases fit TRBD2. Germline V gene lookup returns CDR1 SEHNR and CDR2 FQNEAQ (reference sequence). The CDR3 sequence is 15 residues long. The J segment lost 3 bases and the V segment lost 6 bases, leaving 9 bases of the junction unmatched. In nucleotides, the CDR3 is TGTGCCAGCAGTTCCGGGACTAGCACTATCTACGAGCAGTACTTC. This encodes CASSSGTSTIYEQYF.

The V and J genes are TRBV3-1 (or the pseudogene TRBV3-2) and TRBJ1-5, with 9 bases identical to TRBD1. Trimming removed 1 base from V and 5 bases from J; junction bases left unmatched: 3. The CDR3 length is 15 residues. Looked up from germline, CDR1 is LGHDT and CDR2 is YNNKEL (reference sequence). CDR3 sequence (DNA): TGTGCCAGCAGCCAAGGGGGGACAGGGTATCAGCCCCAGCATTTT. Its protein is CASSQGGTGYQPQHF.

The rearrangement joins TRBV24-1 to TRBJ2-1; D not certain. V lost 2 bases and J 7 bases, leaving 17 bases between the germline ends. The CDR3 is 16 amino acids. CDR1 is KGHDR, CDR2 SFDVKD, per germline. The CDR3 protein is CATSDSSNNWGNEQFF. CDR3 in DNA: TGTGCCACCAGTGATTCCTCGAATAACTGGGGAAATGAGCAGTTCTTC.

The chain joins TRBV29-1 to TRBJ2-5; no clear D gene. The germline V gene encodes CDR1 SQVTM and CDR2 ANQGSEA. V was clipped by 0 bases and J by 6 bases, with 5 bases between them. CDR3 size: 11 residues. The CDR3 coding sequence is TGCAGCGTTGAAGATCGGAAGACCCAGTACTTC. Translating gives CSVEDRKTQYF.

V is TRBV14 and J is TRBJ2-6; D is unclear. Germline V gives CDR1 SGHDN, CDR2 FVKESK. V was shortened by 2 bases and J by 3 bases, with 5 bases between the two germline ends. The CDR3 length is 14 residues. The CDR3 DNA reads as TGTGCCAGCAGCCAAAGGTTTGGGGCCAACGTCCTGACTTTC. It translates to CASSQRFGANVLTF.

The gene calls are TRBV2 and TRBJ2-1; D gene uncertain. Trimming took off 1 base at V and 13 bases at J, with 11 bases between the two ends. The germline CDR1 and CDR2 sequences are SNHLY and FYNNEI. The CDR3 consists of 12 residues. CDR3: CASSEEIGGQFF. The DNA of the CDR3 is TGTGCCAGCAGTGAAGAGATAGGCGGCCAGTTCTTC.

Worth noting for this clone: The same CDR3 arises from other DNA sequences in this sample as well. This chain joins TRBV21-1 and TRBJ1-2. TRBV21-1 is described as a pseudogene. The CDR3 extends over 15 amino acids. The CDR3 coding sequence is TGTGCCAGCAGCAAAGCCCCGGGGGGTGGTTATGGCTACACCTTC. Its translation: CASSKAPGGGYGYTF.

This chain uses TRBV14 with TRBJ1-4; 7 positions match TRBD1. Germline CDR1 reads SGHDN; CDR2 reads FVKESK. The ends lost 1 base at V and 8 bases at J; junction bases unmatched: 7. The CDR3 consists of 15 residues. The CDR3 DNA reads as TGTGCCAGCAGCCAAGGAGGGGGCCGTAGCGAAAAACTGTTTTTT. This sequence encodes CASSQGGGRSEKLFF.

The chain carries TRBV7-6 and TRBJ1-6, with D unclear. The CDR3 consists of 13 residues. V lost 4 bases, J lost 7 bases, and 8 bases lay in between. Germline V CDR1 and CDR2: SGHVS, FNYEAQ. This chain's CDR3 is CASSSSSNSPLHF. Written as DNA, the CDR3 is TGTGCCAGCAGCTCCTCCTCCAATTCACCCCTCCACTTT.

This chain links TRBV30 with TRBJ2-2, with D uncertain. This CDR3 comprises 15 residues. The V and J ends lost 4 bases and 4 bases respectively, with 16 bases between them. Germline-derived CDR1 and CDR2 are GTSNPN and SVGIG (reference sequence). CDR3 nucleotides: TGTGCCTGGACCGGATTGGGCGGTCCCACCGGGGAGCTGTTTTTT. It translates to CAWTGLGGPTGELFF. Supplemented by reference TRBV30 and TRBJ2-2, the full variable domain reads SQTIHQWPATLVQPVGSPLSLECTVEGTSNPNLYWYRQAAGRGLQLLFYSVGIGQISSEVPQNLSASRPQDRQFILSSKKLLLSDSGFYLCAWTGLGGPTGELFFGEGSRLTVL.